This TCR beta chain was documented in a study of post-analysis software for immune sequencing data. Study-level background: Relapsing-remitting, secondary progressive and progressive-relapsing forms made up the multiple sclerosis disease courses.

Whole-study findings and limits: Controls' normalized Chao1 diversity significantly exceeded that of multiple sclerosis patients. About 5 TRBV segments occurring more often in patients than controls included TRBV5-6, TRBV5-1 and TRBV20-1. Samples made in the same batch grouped tightly together by F measure.

The V gene lost 10 bases and the J gene lost 4 bases, with 16 bases spanning the gap. Germline assignment: CDR1 ENHRY and CDR2 SYGVKD. The CDR3 length is 13 residues. In regard to this clonotype: As yet, its antigen is unknown.

Libraries were made from TCR beta cDNA, and they carried unique molecular identifiers. T cells numbering about 0.9 to 11 million yielded roughly 500,000 cDNA molecules. TCRdb independently ran MiXCR on the PCR reads; one entry per CDR3 protein. The table records over 300,000 distinct CDR3 sequences, 30% to 45% of them present only once. The sequencing input was blood. The chain links TRBV10-3 to TRBJ1-1; perhaps TRBD1 as D (5 bases). This receptor was taken from a girl aged 5 to 17 with multiple sclerosis. CDR3 sequence: CATNGGGPTEAFF. Written as DNA, the CDR3 is TGTGCCACCAATGGGGGGGGACCCACTGAAGCTTTCTTT.